A single sample is the source of the 21 T cell receptor beta chains below, sequenced in a study of CD8 T cells in Susac syndrome. An amount of RNA that ranged from about 0.45 to 1 ug was reverse transcribed with random hexamers. TCRdb re-analysed the immunoSEQ multiplex PCR reads in MiXCR, keeping a single row per CDR3 protein. The sample consists of around 130,000 distinct CDR3 sequences, around 94% of them appearing once. The sequencing sample was made of CD4+ T cells from PBMCs. These receptor sequences come from a human donor with multiple sclerosis.

The rearrangement uses TRBV18 and TRBJ2-7; D call uncertain. CDR3 length equals 11 residues. CDR1 is KGHSH and CDR2 is LQKENI in the germline V gene. V was clipped by 3 bases and J by 3 bases, with 3 bases between them. Here the CDR3 reads CASSPDYEQYF. The CDR3 DNA reads as TGTGCCAGCTCACCGGACTACGAGCAGTACTTC. The full variable domain, completed using reference TRBV18 and TRBJ2-7, is NAGVMQNPRHLVRRRGQEARLRCSPMKGHSHVYWYRQLPEEGLKFMVYLQKENIIDESGMPKERFSAEFPKEGPSILRIQQVVRGDSAAYFCASSPDYEQYFGPGTRLTVT.

CDR3 sequence: CASSPGWGTGLEKLFF. The CDR3 nucleotides are TGTGCCAGCAGTCCGGGGTGGGGGACAGGCCTCGAAAAACTGTTTTTT. V is TRBV27 and J is TRBJ1-4, with 8 bases that match TRBD1. Germline assignment: CDR1 MNHEY and CDR2 SMNVEV (reference sequence). The CDR3 consists of 16 residues. Unmatched junction bases numbered 13, after V lost 5 bases and J lost 8 bases.

This rearrangement joins TRBV19 to TRBJ1-1, with D unresolved. The CDR3 length is 12 residues. Trimming removed 5 bases from V and 5 bases from J, with 9 bases in between. Germline V gene data show CDR1 as LNHDA and CDR2 as SQIVND (reference sequence). CDR3: CASSPRDTEAFF. The CDR3 DNA reads as TGTGCCAGTAGTCCGAGGGATACTGAAGCTTTCTTT.

V and J are TRBV29-1 and TRBJ1-1; 8 nucleotides line up with TRBD1. Germline assignment: CDR1 SQVTM and CDR2 ANQGSEA. CDR3 length: 15 amino acids. Losses at the gene ends were 3 bases for V and 5 bases for J; bases not matched to a gene: 11. The CDR3 reads CSVDALAGGGTEAFF. The CDR3 DNA is TGCAGCGTTGACGCCTTGGCAGGGGGCGGAACTGAAGCTTTCTTT.

This chain uses TRBV29-1 with TRBJ1-1; the match to TRBD1 covers 7 bases. Germline loops: CDR1 SQVTM, CDR2 ANQGSEA. V lost 6 bases, J lost 3 bases, and 7 bases stayed unmatched. This CDR3 is built from 13 residues. Written as DNA, the CDR3 is TGCAGCGTAAAACAGGGGCATGACACTGAAGCTTTCTTT. Its translation: CSVKQGHDTEAFF.

This chain's CDR3 is CASSEYQAGGKISYEQYF. CDR3 DNA sequence: TGTGCCAGCAGTGAATATCAGGCAGGGGGTAAGATCTCCTACGAGCAGTACTTC. The chain combines TRBV25-1 with TRBJ2-7, with TRBD1 matching over 7 bases. CDR1 MGHDK and CDR2 SYGVNS come from the germline V gene. With V trimmed by 0 bases and J by 0 bases, 11 bases remained unmatched. The CDR3 is 18 amino acids.

This clonotype was counted a single time. J is TRBJ1-1 and V is TRBV6-5; D is ambiguous. Trimming removed 4 bases from V and 4 bases from J, with 10 bases in between. The germline V gene encodes CDR1 MNHEY and CDR2 SVGAGI. The CDR3 contains 13 residues. The CDR3 protein is CASSFTLSTEAFF. The DNA of the CDR3 is TGTGCCAGCAGTTTTACATTATCCACTGAAGCTTTCTTT.

The chain recombines TRBV25-1 with TRBJ2-1; TRBD2 matches 7 bases. The germline gives CDR1 MGHDK, CDR2 SYGVNS. V gave up 0 bases and J gave up 2 bases; unmatched junction bases: 4. The CDR3 has 16 amino acids. The DNA of the CDR3 is TGTGCCAGCAGTGAATATGCGGGAGCGCCCTACAATGAGCAGTTCTTC. It encodes CASSEYAGAPYNEQFF.

J is TRBJ2-7 and V is TRBV3-1; weak D call: TRBD2 (6 bases). The V and J ends lost 4 bases and 3 bases respectively, with 16 bases between them. The CDR3 covers 15 residues. Germline-derived CDR1 and CDR2 are LGHDT and YNNKEL (reference sequence). The CDR3 here is CASSPLSGVSYEQYF. The CDR3 DNA reads as TGTGCCAGCAGCCCACTATCGGGAGTCAGCTACGAGCAGTACTTC.

J is TRBJ2-2 and V is TRBV9; D not resolved. CDR1 and CDR2 (germline): SGDLS, YYNGEE. This CDR3 spans 19 amino acids. Trimming shortened V by 4 bases and J by 5 bases, and 27 bases separated the two germline ends. Here the CDR3 reads CASSPRSKGPKSKTGELFF. The CDR3 region has the DNA TGTGCCAGCAGCCCTCGGTCTAAAGGCCCGAAGAGTAAAACCGGGGAGCTGTTTTTT.

This rearrangement joins TRBV7-6 to TRBJ2-7; D uncertain. Germline V gene lookup returns CDR1 SGHVS and CDR2 FNYEAQ. Trimming pared 5 bases from V and 5 bases from J, leaving 13 bases between. The CDR3 spans 13 residues. CDR3 in DNA: TGTGCCAGCAGCAAGATTTTGGGTGACGAGCAGTACTTC. This translates into CASSKILGDEQYF.

The chain links TRBV7-9 to TRBJ1-1; a weak D match, TRBD1 (6 bases). V lost 4 bases and J 3 bases, leaving 18 bases between the germline ends. The CDR3 runs to 16 residues. The germline V gene encodes CDR1 SEHNR and CDR2 FQNEAQ (reference sequence). The CDR3 is CASSSPTGFPDTEAFF. The CDR3 DNA follows: TGTGCCAGCAGCTCCCCCACAGGGTTCCCGGACACTGAAGCTTTCTTT.

This clonotype was detected once. The chain employs TRBV14 and TRBJ1-4, with 7 nucleotides matching TRBD1. V lost 4 bases and J lost 6; bases outside the gene matches: 11. Germline V gene data show CDR1 as SGHDN and CDR2 as FVKESK. The CDR3 length is 16 residues. The CDR3 reads CASSPLPTGNYEKLFF. The CDR3 DNA follows: TGTGCCAGCAGCCCCCTACCGACAGGGAATTATGAAAAACTGTTTTTT.

This chain links TRBV5-1 with TRBJ1-2; D is possibly TRBD1 (6 bases). Trimming stripped 5 bases from V and 6 bases from J, with 11 bases between. The CDR3 loop spans 12 amino acids. Germline V lookup: CDR1 SGHRS, CDR2 YFSETQ. The CDR3 here is CASRQGTHGYTF. CDR3 in DNA: TGCGCCAGCAGACAGGGCACACATGGCTACACCTTC.

This chain connects TRBV19 to TRBJ2-2, with D perhaps TRBD2 (5 bases). From germline, CDR1 is LNHDA and CDR2 SQIVND (reference sequence). Trimming took 7 bases from V and 5 from J, leaving 17 bases between them. The CDR3 runs 15 residues. CDR3: CASISILPGTGELFF. The CDR3 DNA is TGTGCCAGTATTTCAATTCTCCCGGGAACCGGGGAGCTGTTTTTT.

The chain recombines TRBV29-1 with TRBJ1-3; D is possibly TRBD1 (5 bases). The germline V gene encodes CDR1 SQVTM and CDR2 ANQGSEA. The CDR3 length is 15 residues. The CDR3 bases are TGCGGGGCGGCCCCTCCGGGGCTCTCTGGAAACACCATATATTTT. Encoded protein: CGAAPPGLSGNTIYF.

The genes are TRBV5-1 and TRBJ2-1, with 7 bases aligning to TRBD1. Trimming took 0 bases from V and 5 from J; bases not matched to a gene: 5. This CDR3 comprises 15 residues. The V gene's germline CDR1 is SGHRS and CDR2 YFSETQ. The CDR3: CASSLEGARDNEQFF. In DNA form, the CDR3 reads TGCGCCAGCAGCTTGGAGGGGGCCAGGGACAATGAGCAGTTCTTC.

The chain has TRBV19 and TRBJ2-5; either TRBD1 or TRBD2 may fit D (5 bases each). This CDR3 spans 14 amino acids. CDR1 and CDR2 (germline): LNHDA, SQIVND (reference sequence). Trimming shortened V by 1 base and J by 2 bases, and 8 bases separated the two germline ends. The CDR3 DNA reads as TGTGCCAGTAGTATAGGGGGGTCTCAAGAGACCCAGTACTTC. This codes for CASSIGGSQETQYF.

This clonotype appeared once. V usage is TRBV18 and J usage is TRBJ2-7; D not certain. In germline, CDR1 is KGHSH, CDR2 LQKENI. V was clipped by 6 bases and J by 2 bases, with 14 bases between them. The CDR3 runs to 14 residues. The CDR3 loop is CASSPGTEPYEQYF. CDR3 coding DNA: TGTGCCAGCTCCCCGGGTACCGAGCCCTACGAGCAGTACTTC.

Points on this clonotype: The junction departs from germline at one end; a sequencing error may be responsible. The chain couples TRBV3-1 to TRBJ2-4, with TRBD2 identical over 9 bases. CDR3 length equals 19 residues. The germline V gene has CDR1 LGHDT and CDR2 YNNKEL (reference sequence). CDR3 sequence reads: CASSQDSGLAGLAKNIQYF. In DNA form, the CDR3 reads TGTGCCAGTAGCCAAGATAGTGGGCTAGCGGGGTTAGCCAAAAACATTCAGTACTTC.

DNA of the CDR3: TGTGCCAGCAGTTTATCGGGACAGGCACCTAATTCACCCCTCCACTTT. Protein sequence: CASSLSGQAPNSPLHF. The chain is built from TRBV27 and TRBJ1-6, with 8 bases lining up with TRBD1. Germline CDR1 MNHEY, CDR2 SMNVEV (reference sequence). The CDR3 spans 16 residues. Trimming at V came to 0 bases and at J to 6 bases, leaving 4 bases not matched to a gene.